This TCR beta chain came from a study of cytomegalovirus exposure and HLA in healthy donors. Germline values: CDR1 MNHNS, CDR2 SASEGT. Trimming pared 3 bases from V and 1 base from J, leaving 13 bases between. The CDR3 runs to 15 residues. In the PCR, 60 Vbeta and 13 Jbeta primers were used. In the study's own analysis: Later work found around 85 million unique TCR beta chains, with some 11 million shared. Clones were sequenced by immunoSEQ multiplex PCR, and TCRdb holds only the in-frame ones, with some missing. V, J and clone size reflect that table, while D and trimming were determined from the DNA. The sample has 95,000 to 150,000 clones; about 80% are singletons.

V is TRBV6-1 and J is TRBJ2-7, with a tentative D call TRBD2 (6 bases). The sequenced material came from PBMCs. This receptor was identified in a woman aged 18-29 years in good health and CMV-seronegative. CDR3 coding DNA: TGTGCCAGCAGTGATTGGGACTCTTCGTCCTACGAGCAGTACTTC. Its protein is CASSDWDSSSYEQYF.